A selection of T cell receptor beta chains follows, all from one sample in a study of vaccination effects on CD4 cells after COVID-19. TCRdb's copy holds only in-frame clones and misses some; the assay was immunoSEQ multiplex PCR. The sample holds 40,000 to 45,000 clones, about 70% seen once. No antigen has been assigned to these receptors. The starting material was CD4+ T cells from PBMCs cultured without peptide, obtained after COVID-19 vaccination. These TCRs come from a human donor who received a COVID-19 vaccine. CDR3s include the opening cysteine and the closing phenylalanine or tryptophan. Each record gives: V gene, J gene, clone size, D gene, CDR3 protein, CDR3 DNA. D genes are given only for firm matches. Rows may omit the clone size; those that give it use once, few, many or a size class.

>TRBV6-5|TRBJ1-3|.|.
CASLERASGNTIYF
TGTGCCAGCCTCGAAAGGGCCTCTGGAAACACCATATATTTT
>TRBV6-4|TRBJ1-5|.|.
CASIPPMGTRSGNQPQHF
TGTGCCAGCATACCCCCCATGGGGACTAGGTCGGGCAATCAGCCCCAGCATTTT
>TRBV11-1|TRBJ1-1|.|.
CASSFRDGYTEAFF
TGTGCCAGCAGCTTCCGGGACGGCTACACTGAAGCTTTCTTT
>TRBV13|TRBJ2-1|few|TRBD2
CASSPGTSGPTYNEQFF
TGTGCCAGCAGCCCGGGGACTAGCGGGCCGACCTACAATGAGCAGTTCTTC
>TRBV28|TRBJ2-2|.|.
CASKQGNTGELFF
TGTGCCAGCAAACAGGGGAACACCGGGGAGCTGTTTTTT
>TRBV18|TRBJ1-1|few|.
CASSPPQGFEVDTEAFF
TGTGCCAGCTCACCACCCCAAGGTTTCGAGGTCGACACTGAAGCTTTCTTT
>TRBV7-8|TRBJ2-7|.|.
CASSLYAGDEQYF
TGTGCCAGCAGCTTATACGCAGGGGACGAGCAGTACTTC
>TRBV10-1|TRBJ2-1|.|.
CASSGSREEQFF
TGCGCCAGCAGCGGCTCGAGGGAGGAGCAGTTCTTC
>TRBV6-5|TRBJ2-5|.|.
CASTQGWGKETQYF
TGTGCCAGCACGCAAGGTTGGGGGAAAGAGACCCAGTACTTC
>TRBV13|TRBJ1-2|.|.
CASSVGGEPYGYTF
TGTGCCAGCAGCGTCGGAGGAGAACCCTATGGCTACACCTTC
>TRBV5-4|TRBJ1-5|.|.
CASSVYRDGNQPQHF
TGTGCCAGCAGCGTCTACAGGGATGGCAATCAGCCCCAGCATTTT
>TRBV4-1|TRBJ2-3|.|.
CASSQTGLNTDTQYF
TGCGCCAGCAGCCAGACAGGCCTCAACACAGATACGCAGTATTTT
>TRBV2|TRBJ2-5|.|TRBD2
CASSEEAGVGETQYF
TGTGCCAGCAGTGAAGAAGCGGGAGTTGGGGAGACCCAGTACTTC
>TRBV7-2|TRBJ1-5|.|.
CASSFDSEPQHF
TGTGCCAGCAGCTTTGATAGTGAGCCCCAGCATTTT
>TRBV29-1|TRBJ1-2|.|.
CSVEDSSYGYTF
TGCAGCGTTGAGGACAGTTCCTATGGCTACACCTTC
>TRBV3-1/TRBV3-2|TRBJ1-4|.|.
CASSQAGTRSTNEKLFF
TGTGCCAGCAGCCAGGCCGGGACGCGGTCAACTAATGAAAAACTGTTTTTT
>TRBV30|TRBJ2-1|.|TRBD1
CAWLLQGGNEQFF
TGTGCCTGGCTCCTACAGGGGGGCAATGAGCAGTTCTTC
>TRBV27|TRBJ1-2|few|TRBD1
CASSFTGQGYGYTF
TGTGCCAGCAGTTTCACTGGACAGGGATATGGCTACACCTTC
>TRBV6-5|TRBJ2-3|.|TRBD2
CATGRGASTDTQYF
TGTGCCACGGGGCGGGGGGCGAGCACAGATACGCAGTATTTT
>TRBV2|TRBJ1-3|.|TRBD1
CASSEGTGNSGNTIYF
TGTGCCAGCAGTGAGGGGACAGGGAACTCTGGAAACACCATATATTTT
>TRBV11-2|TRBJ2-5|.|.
CASSLRGSVAQYF
TGTGCCAGCAGCTTACGCGGGTCAGTGGCCCAGTACTTC
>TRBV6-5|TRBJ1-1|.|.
CASSYPGGTEAFF
TGTGCCAGCAGTTACCCGGGGGGCACTGAAGCTTTCTTT
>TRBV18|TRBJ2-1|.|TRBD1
CASSPFGSGTGSSYNEQFF
TGTGCCAGCTCACCGTTTGGGTCCGGGACAGGTAGCTCCTACAATGAGCAGTTCTTC
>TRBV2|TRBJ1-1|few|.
CASTLPPQNTEAFF
TGTGCCAGCACCCTACCCCCCCAGAACACTGAAGCTTTCTTT
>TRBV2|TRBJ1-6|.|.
CASVDSLNNSPLHF
TGTGCCAGCGTGGATTCGTTGAATAATTCACCCCTCCACTTT
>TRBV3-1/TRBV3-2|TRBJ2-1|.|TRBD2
CASSPLRTSSSPFF
TGTGCCAGCAGCCCCCTCCGGACTAGTTCATCTCCGTTCTTC
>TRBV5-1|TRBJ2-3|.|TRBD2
CASSFSGDSTDTQYF
TGCGCCAGCAGCTTTAGCGGGGATAGCACAGATACGCAGTATTTT
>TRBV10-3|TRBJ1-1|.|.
CAISESGKLDTEAFF
TGTGCCATCAGTGAGTCCGGGAAGTTGGACACTGAAGCTTTCTTT
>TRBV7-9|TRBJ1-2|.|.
CASSPRRSNYGYTF
TGTGCCAGCAGCCCGCGGCGGTCTAACTATGGCTACACCTTC
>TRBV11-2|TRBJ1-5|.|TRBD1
CASSLGAGGLNQPQHF
TGTGCCAGCAGCTTAGGGGCAGGGGGATTGAATCAGCCCCAGCATTTT
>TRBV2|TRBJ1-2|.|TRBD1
CATTSDRSNNYGYTF
TGTGCCACCACGTCGGACAGGTCTAATAACTATGGCTACACCTTC
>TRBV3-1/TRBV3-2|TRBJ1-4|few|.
CASSNRDLFNEKLFF
TGTGCCAGCAGCAACCGGGACCTCTTTAATGAAAAACTGTTTTTT
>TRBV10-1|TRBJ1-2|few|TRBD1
CASSDRGYEYGYTF
TGCGCCAGCAGTGACAGGGGGTACGAGTATGGCTACACCTTC
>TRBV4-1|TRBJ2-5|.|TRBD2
CASSPDGLATETQYF
TGCGCCAGCAGCCCAGACGGACTAGCGACGGAGACCCAGTACTTC
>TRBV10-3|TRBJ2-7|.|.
CAISEFGAGYEQYF
TGTGCCATCAGTGAGTTTGGGGCTGGCTACGAGCAGTACTTC
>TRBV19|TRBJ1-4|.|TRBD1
CASSPNRGVLEKLFF
TGTGCCAGTAGTCCGAACAGGGGCGTATTGGAAAAACTGTTTTTT
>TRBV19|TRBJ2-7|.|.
CASSRTLSSYEQYF
TGTGCCAGTAGTCGGACATTAAGCTCCTACGAGCAGTACTTC
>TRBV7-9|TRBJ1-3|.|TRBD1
CASSQDRGNTIYF
TGTGCCAGCAGCCAGGACAGGGGAAACACCATATATTTT
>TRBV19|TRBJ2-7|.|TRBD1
CASSRTGSSYEQYF
TGTGCCAGTAGCCGGACAGGGAGCTCCTACGAGCAGTACTTC
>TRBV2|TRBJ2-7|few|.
CASISRQGWDSYEQYF
TGTGCCAGCATCTCCCGACAAGGTTGGGACTCCTACGAGCAGTACTTC
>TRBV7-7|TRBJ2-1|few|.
CASRGGDNEQFF
TGTGCCAGTCGTGGAGGGGACAATGAGCAGTTCTTC
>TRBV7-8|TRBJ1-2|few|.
CASSTGTVVRSYGYTF
TGTGCCAGCAGCACCGGGACCGTAGTTAGGAGCTATGGCTACACCTTC
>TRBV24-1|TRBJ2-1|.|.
CATSVGPLGEQFF
TGTGCCACCAGTGTAGGCCCACTCGGTGAGCAGTTCTTC
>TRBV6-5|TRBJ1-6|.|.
CASRRTSTNSPLHF
TGTGCCAGCAGGCGGACTTCGACGAATTCACCCCTCCACTTT
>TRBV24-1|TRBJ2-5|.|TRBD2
CATSDPGGSGETQYF
TGTGCCACCAGTGACCCGGGTGGTAGCGGGGAGACCCAGTACTTC
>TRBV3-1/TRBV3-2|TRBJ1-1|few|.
CASSQALGADAFF
TGTGCCAGCAGCCAAGCTCTAGGGGCAGACGCTTTCTTT
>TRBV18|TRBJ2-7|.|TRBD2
CASSPPLAGSRQYF
TGTGCCAGCTCACCACCCCTAGCGGGAAGTCGGCAGTACTTC
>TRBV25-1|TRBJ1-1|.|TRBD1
CASTHGQGAFF
TGTGCCAGCACCCACGGACAGGGTGCTTTCTTT
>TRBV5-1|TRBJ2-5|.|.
CASSLGTIGGETQYF
TGCGCCAGCAGCTTGGGGACGATTGGAGGGGAGACCCAGTACTTC
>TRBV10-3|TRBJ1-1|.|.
CAITRDRNTEAFF
TGTGCCATCACCCGAGACAGAAACACTGAAGCTTTCTTT
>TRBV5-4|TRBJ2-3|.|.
CASSSGGTDTQYF
TGTGCCAGCAGCTCCGGGGGCACAGATACGCAGTATTTT
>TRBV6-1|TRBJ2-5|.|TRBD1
CASSEFIQGARETQYF
TGTGCCAGCAGTGAATTTATACAGGGGGCAAGAGAGACCCAGTACTTC
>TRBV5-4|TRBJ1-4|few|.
CASSIQGTNEKLFF
TGTGCCAGCAGCATACAGGGAACTAATGAAAAACTGTTTTTT
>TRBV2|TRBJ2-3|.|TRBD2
CASSVPTSGRTWGYTQYF
TGTGCCAGCAGTGTACCGACTAGCGGAAGAACCTGGGGATATACGCAGTATTTT
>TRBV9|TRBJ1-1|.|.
CASSVGEVGPGEAFF
TGTGCCAGCAGCGTAGGAGAGGTCGGGCCAGGTGAAGCTTTCTTT
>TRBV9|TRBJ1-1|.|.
CASSAYPGGVGTEAFF
TGTGCCAGCAGCGCTTACCCCGGAGGGGTTGGGACTGAAGCTTTCTTT